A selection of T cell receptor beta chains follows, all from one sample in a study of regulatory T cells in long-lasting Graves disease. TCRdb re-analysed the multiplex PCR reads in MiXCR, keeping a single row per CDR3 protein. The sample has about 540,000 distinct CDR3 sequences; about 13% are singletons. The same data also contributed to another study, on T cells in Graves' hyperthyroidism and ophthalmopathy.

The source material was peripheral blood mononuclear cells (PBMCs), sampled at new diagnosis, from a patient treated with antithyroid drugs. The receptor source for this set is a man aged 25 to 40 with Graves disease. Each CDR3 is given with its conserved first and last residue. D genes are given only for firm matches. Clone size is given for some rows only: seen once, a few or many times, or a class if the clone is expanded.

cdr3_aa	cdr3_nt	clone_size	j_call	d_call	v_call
CASSVVPGGRADSGNTIYF	TGTGCCAGCAGCGTAGTGCCGGGGGGACGAGCGGACTCTGGAAACACCATATATTTT	few	TRBJ1-3	-	TRBV9
CASSFRVGASGDEETQYF	TGTGCCAGCAGTTTTCGGGTGGGGGCCAGCGGAGATGAAGAGACCCAGTACTTC	many	TRBJ2-5	-	TRBV12-3/TRBV12-4
CASSFDPDTQYF	TGTGCCAGCAGTTTCGACCCAGATACGCAGTATTTT	many	TRBJ2-3	-	TRBV12-3/TRBV12-4
CASTQWVAEDNEQFF	TGTGCCAGCACCCAGTGGGTAGCGGAGGACAATGAGCAGTTCTTC	many	TRBJ2-1	-	TRBV12-3/TRBV12-4
CASSGGLGLAEAFF	TGTGCCAGCAGCGGCGGGTTAGGGTTGGCTGAAGCTTTCTTT	many	TRBJ1-1	-	TRBV3-1
CASSSQTYEQYF	TGTGCCAGCAGCTCCCAGACCTACGAGCAGTACTTC	many	TRBJ2-7	-	TRBV7-9
CASSHSPLGGTPFYEQYF	TGCGCCAGCAGCCACTCTCCGTTGGGTGGGACCCCCTTTTACGAGCAGTACTTC	-	TRBJ2-7	-	TRBV4-1
CAISESIHEQFF	TGTGCCATCAGTGAGTCGATCCATGAGCAGTTCTTC	-	TRBJ2-1	-	TRBV10-3
CSARDLQGVSIYF	TGCAGTGCTAGAGATCTACAGGGTGTATCCATATATTTT	many	TRBJ1-3	-	TRBV20-1
CASRLTSGEFF	TGTGCCAGCAGATTGACTAGCGGGGAGTTCTTC	many	TRBJ2-1	TRBD2	TRBV2
CASSWISGTGIQETQYF	TGTGCTAGTAGTTGGATTTCCGGGACAGGGATCCAAGAGACCCAGTACTTC	many	TRBJ2-5	TRBD1	TRBV12-5
CSVDLDRGGEAFF	TGCAGCGTTGATCTCGACAGGGGAGGTGAAGCTTTCTTT	many	TRBJ1-1	TRBD1	TRBV29-1
CASSSPATHGYTF	TGTGCCAGCAGCTCGCCGGCCACGCATGGCTACACCTTC	-	TRBJ1-2	-	TRBV11-2
CASSFDTFGAFF	TGCGCCAGCAGCTTCGACACCTTCGGGGCTTTCTTT	many	TRBJ1-1	-	TRBV5-1
CASSPRRGNEQYF	TGTGCCAGCAGTCCAAGAAGGGGGAACGAGCAGTACTTC	many	TRBJ2-7	-	TRBV6-1
CASSRLLAGAFNEQYF	TGTGCCAGCAGCCGCTTACTAGCGGGAGCATTTAACGAGCAGTACTTC	few	TRBJ2-7	TRBD2	TRBV14
CASRADRASNQPQHF	TGTGCCAGCAGAGCCGACAGGGCTAGCAATCAGCCCCAGCATTTT	many	TRBJ1-5	TRBD1	TRBV2
CASSEAGIFYNEQFF	TGTGCCAGCAGCGAAGCGGGGATTTTCTACAATGAGCAGTTCTTC	few	TRBJ2-1	TRBD2	TRBV7-9
CASSPSQGTEAFF	TGTGCCAGCTCACCCAGCCAGGGCACTGAAGCTTTCTTT	many	TRBJ1-1	-	TRBV18
CASSPLLEDTQYF	TGTGCCAGCTCACCACTACTGGAAGATACGCAGTATTTT	many	TRBJ2-3	-	TRBV18
CATSRTRGRGEKLFF	TGTGCCACCAGCAGAACCAGGGGGCGTGGGGAAAAACTGTTTTTT	many	TRBJ1-4	TRBD1	TRBV15